A selection of T cell receptor beta chains follows, all from one sample in a study of a mutant IDH1 vaccine in newly diagnosed glioma. Only in-frame clones appear in the TCRdb table, and some are missing; sequencing was by immunoSEQ multiplex PCR. The sample records fewer than 65,000 clones, 75% to 85% being singletons. Which antigens these TCRs recognize remains unknown. The material was PBMCs, obtained from a glioma patient whose treatment included an IDH1 peptide vaccine. These receptors all come from a man aged 45-60 years with glioma. CDR3s include the opening cysteine and the closing phenylalanine or tryptophan. Fields, in order: D gene, J gene, clone size, V gene, CDR3 protein, CDR3 DNA. A D gene is named only where the DNA matches it firmly. Rows give clone size only sometimes, using once, few, many, or a class for an expanded clone.

d_call: TRBD1
j_call: TRBJ1-1
clone_size: -
v_call: TRBV29-1
cdr3_aa: CSVARGLNTEAFF
cdr3_nt: TGCAGCGTTGCCAGGGGGCTAAATACTGAAGCTTTCTTT

d_call: TRBD1
j_call: TRBJ1-1
clone_size: -
v_call: TRBV25-1
cdr3_aa: CASSTSQGEEAFF
cdr3_nt: TGTGCCAGCAGTACCTCACAGGGGGAAGAAGCTTTCTTT

d_call: -
j_call: TRBJ1-2
clone_size: -
v_call: TRBV7-9
cdr3_aa: CASRLGGYSGYTF
cdr3_nt: TGTGCCAGCAGGTTGGGGGGATATAGTGGCTACACCTTC

d_call: TRBD1
j_call: TRBJ1-1
clone_size: -
v_call: TRBV9
cdr3_aa: CASSGQGIGNTEAFF
cdr3_nt: TGTGCCAGCAGCGGACAGGGGATAGGCAACACTGAAGCTTTCTTT

d_call: -
j_call: TRBJ2-3
clone_size: -
v_call: TRBV4-1
cdr3_aa: CASSQTRATDTQYF
cdr3_nt: TGCGCCAGCAGCCAGACTAGAGCCACAGATACGCAGTATTTT

d_call: -
j_call: TRBJ1-1
clone_size: -
v_call: TRBV7-2
cdr3_aa: CASTLMGTNTEAFF
cdr3_nt: TGTGCCAGCACCCTAATGGGGACGAACACTGAAGCTTTCTTT

d_call: -
j_call: TRBJ2-3
clone_size: -
v_call: TRBV28
cdr3_aa: CASSLPGITDTQYF
cdr3_nt: TGTGCCAGCAGTTTACCAGGGATCACAGATACGCAGTATTTT

d_call: -
j_call: TRBJ2-3
clone_size: -
v_call: TRBV19
cdr3_aa: CASSINSGADTQYF
cdr3_nt: TGTGCCAGTAGTATTAATTCGGGCGCAGATACGCAGTATTTT

d_call: -
j_call: TRBJ2-1
clone_size: -
v_call: TRBV7-5
cdr3_aa: CARSLFRSSYNEQFF
cdr3_nt: TGTGCCAGAAGCTTGTTCAGGAGCTCCTACAATGAGCAGTTCTTC

d_call: -
j_call: TRBJ1-2
clone_size: -
v_call: TRBV7-9
cdr3_aa: CASSYKPREQVYGYTF
cdr3_nt: TGTGCCAGCAGCTACAAACCCCGGGAACAGGTCTATGGCTACACCTTC

d_call: -
j_call: TRBJ2-1
clone_size: -
v_call: TRBV2
cdr3_aa: CATARSSQNRNEQFF
cdr3_nt: TGTGCCACCGCCCGATCTAGCCAAAACAGAAATGAGCAGTTCTTC

d_call: TRBD1
j_call: TRBJ1-1
clone_size: -
v_call: TRBV5-1
cdr3_aa: CASSLDGQGNTEAFF
cdr3_nt: TGCGCCAGCAGCTTGGACGGACAGGGGAACACTGAAGCTTTCTTT

d_call: -
j_call: TRBJ1-5
clone_size: -
v_call: TRBV19
cdr3_aa: CASSIELGGRQPQHF
cdr3_nt: TGTGCCAGTAGTATAGAATTGGGGGGAAGACAGCCCCAGCATTTT

d_call: -
j_call: TRBJ2-7
clone_size: once
v_call: TRBV7-3
cdr3_aa: CASSLWGQGPYEQYF
cdr3_nt: TGTGCCAGCAGCTTATGGGGCCAGGGGCCCTACGAGCAGTACTTC

d_call: -
j_call: TRBJ2-5
clone_size: -
v_call: TRBV6-6
cdr3_aa: CASSLEGHETQYF
cdr3_nt: TGTGCCAGCAGTTTGGAGGGGCACGAGACCCAGTACTTC

d_call: -
j_call: TRBJ2-7
clone_size: -
v_call: TRBV7-2
cdr3_aa: CASSSGGGTYEQYF
cdr3_nt: TGTGCCAGCAGCTCAGGTGGAGGGACCTACGAGCAGTACTTC

d_call: TRBD2
j_call: TRBJ2-7
clone_size: -
v_call: TRBV5-1
cdr3_aa: CASSLTSGSTYEQYF
cdr3_nt: TGCGCCAGCAGCTTGACTAGCGGGAGTACCTACGAGCAGTACTTC

d_call: TRBD1
j_call: TRBJ1-1
clone_size: -
v_call: TRBV5-5
cdr3_aa: CASSGTVNTEAFF
cdr3_nt: TGTGCCAGCAGCGGGACAGTTAACACTGAAGCTTTCTTT

d_call: -
j_call: TRBJ1-1
clone_size: -
v_call: TRBV5-1
cdr3_aa: CASRRPGQMVEAFF
cdr3_nt: TGCGCCAGCAGAAGGCCGGGGCAGATGGTCGAAGCTTTCTTT

d_call: -
j_call: TRBJ1-1
clone_size: few
v_call: TRBV10-3
cdr3_aa: CAIRDEIGQLNTEAFF
cdr3_nt: TGTGCCATCAGGGACGAAATAGGACAGTTGAACACTGAAGCTTTCTTT

d_call: -
j_call: TRBJ1-1
clone_size: -
v_call: TRBV30
cdr3_aa: CAWSVHEVNTEAFF
cdr3_nt: TGTGCCTGGAGTGTACACGAAGTGAACACTGAAGCTTTCTTT

d_call: TRBD2
j_call: TRBJ2-1
clone_size: -
v_call: TRBV19
cdr3_aa: CASSIDRKERDWYNEQFF
cdr3_nt: TGTGCCAGTAGTATAGATCGTAAAGAGCGGGATTGGTACAATGAGCAGTTCTTC

d_call: TRBD1
j_call: TRBJ2-7
clone_size: -
v_call: TRBV6-6
cdr3_aa: CASRSLQGAYEQYF
cdr3_nt: TGTGCCAGCAGATCTTTACAGGGGGCCTACGAGCAGTACTTC

d_call: -
j_call: TRBJ1-2
clone_size: -
v_call: TRBV7-3
cdr3_aa: CASSLVGGESGGYTF
cdr3_nt: TGTGCCAGCAGCCTAGTTGGGGGAGAATCCGGTGGCTACACCTTC

d_call: TRBD2
j_call: TRBJ2-1
clone_size: -
v_call: TRBV9
cdr3_aa: CASSVGGAGVYNEQFF
cdr3_nt: TGTGCCAGCAGCGTAGGAGGAGCGGGAGTCTACAATGAGCAGTTCTTC

d_call: -
j_call: TRBJ1-1
clone_size: -
v_call: TRBV4-1
cdr3_aa: CASSLGVSFEAFF
cdr3_nt: TGCGCCAGCAGCCTAGGGGTCAGCTTTGAAGCTTTCTTT

d_call: TRBD1
j_call: TRBJ2-3
clone_size: -
v_call: TRBV9
cdr3_aa: CASSARQGGTDTQYF
cdr3_nt: TGTGCCAGCAGCGCCAGACAGGGGGGCACAGATACGCAGTATTTT

d_call: TRBD2
j_call: TRBJ2-5
clone_size: -
v_call: TRBV7-9
cdr3_aa: CASSSGRYGEGQETQYF
cdr3_nt: TGTGCCAGCAGCTCCGGACGATATGGGGAGGGCCAAGAGACCCAGTACTTC

d_call: -
j_call: TRBJ1-4
clone_size: -
v_call: TRBV7-2
cdr3_aa: CASSSYTFNEKLFF
cdr3_nt: TGTGCCAGCAGCTCCTATACTTTTAATGAAAAACTGTTTTTT

d_call: TRBD1
j_call: TRBJ2-3
clone_size: -
v_call: TRBV7-6
cdr3_aa: CASSPRQGARDTQYF
cdr3_nt: TGTGCCAGCAGCCCACGGCAGGGGGCACGGGATACGCAGTATTTT

d_call: -
j_call: TRBJ2-7
clone_size: few
v_call: TRBV6-5
cdr3_aa: CASSYSIRLGDEQYF
cdr3_nt: TGTGCCAGCAGTTACTCGATCAGGCTTGGGGACGAGCAGTACTTC

d_call: -
j_call: TRBJ1-2
clone_size: -
v_call: TRBV14
cdr3_aa: CASSRGLLGGYTF
cdr3_nt: TGTGCCAGCAGCCGTGGATTACTAGGTGGCTACACCTTC

d_call: -
j_call: TRBJ2-5
clone_size: once
v_call: TRBV5-6
cdr3_aa: CASSLEQGGGRETQYF
cdr3_nt: TGTGCCAGCAGCTTGGAACAGGGAGGCGGGAGAGAGACCCAGTACTTC

d_call: -
j_call: TRBJ1-1
clone_size: -
v_call: TRBV11-2
cdr3_aa: CASSLDLLRAANTEAFF
cdr3_nt: TGTGCCAGCAGCTTAGATCTTCTCCGGGCAGCGAACACTGAAGCTTTCTTT

d_call: -
j_call: TRBJ2-5
clone_size: -
v_call: TRBV5-6
cdr3_aa: CASSFGGGASGETQYF
cdr3_nt: TGTGCCAGCAGCTTTGGAGGGGGCGCCTCTGGGGAGACCCAGTACTTC

d_call: -
j_call: TRBJ2-1
clone_size: -
v_call: TRBV7-8
cdr3_aa: CASSLGSERGQFF
cdr3_nt: TGTGCCAGCAGCTTAGGGAGCGAAAGGGGGCAGTTCTTC

d_call: -
j_call: TRBJ1-2
clone_size: -
v_call: TRBV2
cdr3_aa: CASKRTVLYGYTF
cdr3_nt: TGTGCCAGCAAGAGGACAGTACTCTATGGCTACACCTTC

d_call: TRBD2
j_call: TRBJ2-3
clone_size: once
v_call: TRBV27
cdr3_aa: CASSGELAGADTQYF
cdr3_nt: TGTGCCAGCAGTGGGGAATTAGCGGGGGCAGATACGCAGTATTTT

d_call: -
j_call: TRBJ1-1
clone_size: once
v_call: TRBV7-9
cdr3_aa: CASSLEAGNTEAFF
cdr3_nt: TGTGCCAGCAGCTTAGAGGCGGGGAACACTGAAGCTTTCTTT

d_call: -
j_call: TRBJ1-3
clone_size: -
v_call: TRBV14
cdr3_aa: CASSHGLPLMGGNTIYF
cdr3_nt: TGTGCCAGCAGCCACGGACTCCCCTTAATGGGAGGAAACACCATATATTTT

d_call: -
j_call: TRBJ2-7
clone_size: -
v_call: TRBV6-6
cdr3_aa: CASTQLDTAYEQYF
cdr3_nt: TGTGCCAGCACCCAACTGGACACGGCCTACGAGCAGTACTTC

d_call: -
j_call: TRBJ2-5
clone_size: once
v_call: TRBV30
cdr3_aa: CAWSRILGQTQYF
cdr3_nt: TGTGCCTGGAGTCGGATCCTGGGGCAGACCCAGTACTTC

d_call: -
j_call: TRBJ1-5
clone_size: once
v_call: TRBV15
cdr3_aa: CATSRDTPRGSINQPQHF
cdr3_nt: TGTGCCACCAGCAGAGATACCCCGCGGGGGAGTATCAATCAGCCCCAGCATTTT

d_call: -
j_call: TRBJ2-7
clone_size: few
v_call: TRBV5-4
cdr3_aa: CASSLSTGSNREQYF
cdr3_nt: TGTGCCAGCAGCTTGTCGACCGGTTCCAATCGGGAGCAGTACTTC

d_call: TRBD2
j_call: TRBJ2-1
clone_size: -
v_call: TRBV29-1
cdr3_aa: CSVPSAGVDEQFF
cdr3_nt: TGCAGCGTCCCGTCCGCGGGAGTGGATGAGCAGTTCTTC

d_call: -
j_call: TRBJ2-1
clone_size: -
v_call: TRBV14
cdr3_aa: CASSRALFNEQFF
cdr3_nt: TGTGCCAGCAGTCGAGCTCTGTTTAATGAGCAGTTCTTC

d_call: -
j_call: TRBJ2-1
clone_size: -
v_call: TRBV20-1
cdr3_aa: CSAESHNEQFF
cdr3_nt: TGCAGTGCCGAATCCCACAATGAGCAGTTCTTC

d_call: -
j_call: TRBJ2-3
clone_size: -
v_call: TRBV4-1
cdr3_aa: CASSQLGGGLFTDTQYF
cdr3_nt: TGCGCCAGCAGCCAATTGGGGGGTGGACTGTTCACAGATACGCAGTATTTT

d_call: -
j_call: TRBJ2-2
clone_size: -
v_call: TRBV5-6
cdr3_aa: CASSLNGELFF
cdr3_nt: TGTGCCAGCAGCTTAAACGGGGAGCTGTTTTTT

d_call: -
j_call: TRBJ1-1
clone_size: -
v_call: TRBV6-6
cdr3_aa: CASSYSLGPNTEAFF
cdr3_nt: TGTGCCAGCAGTTACTCCCTGGGTCCGAACACTGAAGCTTTCTTT

d_call: -
j_call: TRBJ2-1
clone_size: -
v_call: TRBV25-1
cdr3_aa: CASAVDHSINEQFF
cdr3_nt: TGTGCCAGCGCCGTCGACCATTCGATCAATGAGCAGTTCTTC

d_call: TRBD1
j_call: TRBJ1-3
clone_size: -
v_call: TRBV9
cdr3_aa: CASSVETGPNSGNTIYF
cdr3_nt: TGTGCCAGCAGCGTAGAGACAGGGCCGAACTCTGGAAACACCATATATTTT

d_call: -
j_call: TRBJ1-5
clone_size: -
v_call: TRBV19
cdr3_aa: CASQTQPQHF
cdr3_nt: TGTGCCAGTCAGACTCAGCCCCAGCATTTT

d_call: -
j_call: TRBJ2-2
clone_size: few
v_call: TRBV6-4
cdr3_aa: CASSVKTDTGELFF
cdr3_nt: TGTGCCAGCAGTGTAAAGACGGACACCGGGGAGCTGTTTTTT

d_call: TRBD2
j_call: TRBJ2-2
clone_size: -
v_call: TRBV6-5
cdr3_aa: CASSSSGGLGGELFF
cdr3_nt: TGTGCCAGCAGTTCTAGCGGGGGTCTCGGCGGGGAGCTGTTTTTT

d_call: -
j_call: TRBJ1-2
clone_size: -
v_call: TRBV19
cdr3_aa: CASKVVQGANYGYTF
cdr3_nt: TGTGCCAGTAAAGTCGTGCAGGGAGCTAACTATGGCTACACCTTC

d_call: -
j_call: TRBJ2-2
clone_size: -
v_call: TRBV6-1
cdr3_aa: CASNVWGGTGELFF
cdr3_nt: TGTGCCAGCAATGTATGGGGAGGCACCGGGGAGCTGTTTTTT

d_call: TRBD1
j_call: TRBJ2-5
clone_size: -
v_call: TRBV5-1
cdr3_aa: CASSHRDRSSRETQYF
cdr3_nt: TGCGCCAGCAGCCACCGGGACAGGTCGTCCCGGGAGACCCAGTACTTC

d_call: TRBD1
j_call: TRBJ1-6
clone_size: once
v_call: TRBV5-1
cdr3_aa: CASSLKGQGSSPLHF
cdr3_nt: TGCGCCAGCAGCTTGAAGGGACAGGGATCTTCACCCCTCCACTTT